This is a list of T cell receptor beta chains from one sample in a study of neoadjuvant nivolumab and ipilimumab in lung cancer. Sequenced by immunoSEQ multiplex PCR; TCRdb stores in-frame clones only, minus some. Here the sample spans more than 10,000 clones, under 97% being singletons. This sample comprised peripheral blood, obtained after neoadjuvant nivolumab, alone or with ipilimumab, at or shortly before surgery. The receptors derive from an adult with non-small cell lung cancer. The CDR3 runs from the conserved cysteine through the conserved F or W. The D gene is left open where the match is weak. The listing skips clone size in some rows; elsewhere it reads once, few, many or a size class.

>NA|TRBD1|TRBV29-1|17|TRBJ2-1
CSVEVLKDRGRNNEQFF
TGCAGCGTTGAGGTATTGAAGGACAGGGGGCGGAACAATGAGCAGTTCTTC
>NA|NA|TRBV2|12|TRBJ1-2
CASSPQNYGYTF
TGTGCCAGCTCCCCCCAGAACTATGGCTACACCTTC
>NA|NA|TRBV25-1|14|TRBJ2-3
CASSDRVSTDTQYF
TGTGCCAGCAGTGACAGGGTTAGCACAGATACGCAGTATTTT
>NA|NA|TRBV12-1|17|TRBJ1-5
CASSSLRQGESNQPQHF
TGTGCCAGCAGCTCTCTACGACAGGGGGAGAGCAATCAGCCCCAGCATTTT
>NA|NA|TRBV11-3|15|TRBJ1-1
CASSLGAQGNTEAFF
TGTGCCAGCAGCTTAGGCGCTCAGGGGAACACTGAAGCTTTCTTT
>NA|NA|TRBV11-2|14|TRBJ1-1
CASSPTGRATEAFF
TGTGCCAGCAGCCCAACAGGGCGGGCCACTGAAGCTTTCTTT
>NA|NA|TRBV4-1|16|TRBJ2-7
CASSKDSRGSSYEQYF
TGCGCCAGCAGCAAAGATAGTAGGGGTAGCTCCTACGAGCAGTACTTC
>NA|NA|TRBV27|15|TRBJ2-5
CASSLSWQYQETQYF
TGTGCCAGCAGTTTATCCTGGCAGTACCAAGAGACCCAGTACTTC
>NA|TRBD1|TRBV10-3|14|TRBJ2-7
CAISGSDRFYEQYF
TGTGCCATCAGTGGATCGGACAGGTTTTACGAGCAGTACTTC
>few|NA|TRBV4-3|15|TRBJ1-1
CASSQEFGLNTEAFF
TGCGCCAGCAGCCAAGAGTTCGGACTGAACACTGAAGCTTTCTTT
>NA|NA|TRBV5-4|17|TRBJ2-2
CASSSGQTKTHGGELFF
TGTGCCAGCAGCTCCGGACAGACTAAGACCCACGGGGGGGAGCTGTTTTTT
>NA|NA|TRBV5-1|14|TRBJ2-7
CASSLSGRAYEQYF
TGCGCCAGCAGCTTGTCAGGAAGAGCCTACGAGCAGTACTTC
>NA|TRBD2|TRBV9|16|TRBJ2-1
CASSVSTSGLNNEQFF
TGTGCCAGCAGCGTTAGTACTAGCGGGTTGAACAATGAGCAGTTCTTC
>NA|NA|TRBV7-2|14|TRBJ2-7
CASSFDELAYEQYF
TGTGCCAGCAGCTTTGACGAACTAGCTTACGAGCAGTACTTC
>NA|NA|TRBV11-2|16|TRBJ2-7
CASSLGWRDLPYEQYF
TGTGCCAGCAGCTTAGGGTGGCGTGATCTACCCTACGAGCAGTACTTC
>NA|TRBD2|TRBV5-4|18|TRBJ2-1
CAIPQFKSSGSASDEQFF
TGTGCCATCCCACAGTTCAAATCCAGCGGGAGCGCTAGCGATGAGCAGTTCTTC
>NA|TRBD2|TRBV5-8|15|TRBJ2-7
CASSPWVGEGYEQYF
TGTGCCAGCAGCCCCTGGGTAGGGGAGGGCTACGAGCAGTACTTC
>NA|NA|TRBV7-9|13|TRBJ2-1
CASIRGAYNEQFF
TGTGCCAGCATCAGGGGGGCCTACAATGAGCAGTTCTTC
>NA|NA|TRBV4-1|14|TRBJ2-5
CASSQILRQETQYF
TGCGCCAGCAGCCAAATTCTCAGGCAAGAGACCCAGTACTTC
>NA|TRBD1|TRBV10-2|14|TRBJ1-2
CASSESRQGAGYTF
TGCGCCAGCAGTGAGTCGAGGCAGGGGGCTGGCTACACCTTC
>NA|TRBD1|TRBV19|14|TRBJ2-1
CASSTGQGVNEQFF
TGTGCCAGTAGTACCGGACAGGGGGTCAATGAGCAGTTCTTC
>NA|NA|TRBV28|13|TRBJ1-2
CASSNRDIYGYTF
TGTGCCAGCAGTAATAGGGACATCTATGGCTACACCTTC
>NA|NA|TRBV19|12|TRBJ1-1
CASSSGFLRAFF
TGTGCCAGTAGTTCGGGGTTTCTTCGAGCTTTCTTT
>NA|TRBD1|TRBV10-3|13|TRBJ2-7
CAIKDRELNEQYF
TGTGCCATCAAAGACAGGGAACTCAACGAGCAGTACTTC
>NA|NA|TRBV11-1|13|TRBJ2-7
CASSSQSSYEQYF
TGTGCCAGCAGCTCTCAGAGCTCCTACGAGCAGTACTTC
>NA|NA|TRBV6-4|13|TRBJ2-1
CASSEQLAGEQFF
TGTGCCAGCAGTGAGCAACTAGCTGGTGAGCAGTTCTTC
>NA|NA|TRBV30|11|TRBJ1-1
CAWSVGWGAFF
TGTGCCTGGAGTGTAGGCTGGGGGGCTTTCTTT
>NA|TRBD2|TRBV6-5|14|TRBJ2-1
CASSSSGFVNEQFF
TGTGCCAGCAGTTCTAGCGGGTTTGTCAATGAGCAGTTCTTC
>NA|NA|TRBV6-5|15|TRBJ2-5
CASSYQGRRQETQYF
TGTGCCAGCAGTTACCAAGGTAGAAGACAAGAGACCCAGTACTTC
>NA|NA|TRBV5-4|14|TRBJ1-2
CASSFVGNYYGYTF
TGTGCCAGCAGCTTTGTCGGGAATTACTATGGCTACACCTTC
>NA|NA|TRBV30|13|TRBJ2-7
CAWSAGQTGEQYF
TGTGCCTGGAGTGCAGGACAGACTGGGGAGCAGTACTTC
>NA|NA|TRBV7-7|14|TRBJ2-5
CASSLLPGQETQYF
TGTGCCAGCAGCTTACTTCCAGGGCAAGAGACCCAGTACTTC
>NA|NA|TRBV6-6|14|TRBJ1-1
CASSFQTVNTEAFF
TGTGCCAGCAGTTTCCAGACAGTGAACACTGAAGCTTTCTTT
>NA|NA|TRBV9|15|TRBJ2-5
CASSPWWAQQETQYF
TGTGCCAGCAGCCCATGGTGGGCTCAGCAAGAGACCCAGTACTTC
>NA|TRBD1|TRBV6-5|14|TRBJ1-1
CASSYGQGGTEAFF
TGTGCCAGCAGTTACGGACAGGGGGGCACTGAAGCTTTCTTT
>NA|NA|TRBV4-1|13|TRBJ2-2
CASSLDPAGELFF
TGCGCCAGCAGCCTGGACCCCGCCGGGGAGCTGTTTTTT
>once|NA|TRBV19|15|TRBJ2-1
CATRGQWGRRNEQFF
TGTGCCACCCGAGGGCAATGGGGGCGTCGGAATGAGCAGTTCTTC
>NA|NA|TRBV7-2|13|TRBJ2-1
CASSLSGYNEQFF
TGTGCCAGCAGCTTATCGGGATACAATGAGCAGTTCTTC
>NA|NA|TRBV4-1|14|TRBJ2-7
CASSQDSQNYEQYF
TGCGCCAGCAGCCAAGATAGCCAGAATTACGAGCAGTACTTC
>once|TRBD1|TRBV11-3|15|TRBJ2-3
CASSAGQEDTDTQYF
TGTGCCAGCAGCGCCGGACAGGAGGACACAGATACGCAGTATTTT
>NA|NA|TRBV27|15|TRBJ2-5
CASSPVSGFRETQYF
TGTGCCAGCAGCCCCGTGTCAGGGTTTCGGGAGACCCAGTACTTC